This T cell receptor beta chain was profiled in a study of immune evolution from preneoplasia to lung adenocarcinoma. With respect to this clone: What it binds is unknown.

CDR3 length: 17 amino acids. CDR1 is SGHNT, CDR2 YYREEE, per germline (reference sequence). V was clipped by 1 base and J by 1 base; unmatched bases: 8. Sequencing used immunoSEQ multiplex PCR; TCRdb keeps in-frame clones, though not all of them. The profile shows about 4,000 clones, roughly 84% of them singletons. Between the mid-2010s and the late 2010s, patients underwent resection in Japan or China. Each case's diagnosis was confirmed by two pathologists on H&E. General study points: From normal lung to invasive adenocarcinoma, top clone frequencies appeared to decrease. Later-stage lesions seemingly showed higher T cell density and diversity than normal lung.

The rearrangement links TRBV5-4 to TRBJ2-3; 8 nucleotides agree with TRBD2. The sample was FFPE minimally invasive lung adenocarcinoma tissue. The clonotype comes from a person between 45 and 75 years old with lung adenocarcinoma. CDR3 sequence (DNA): TGTGCCAGCAGCTTGTCGGGGGGGTGGAAAGGCACAGATACGCAGTATTTT. Amino acid sequence: CASSLSGGWKGTDTQYF.